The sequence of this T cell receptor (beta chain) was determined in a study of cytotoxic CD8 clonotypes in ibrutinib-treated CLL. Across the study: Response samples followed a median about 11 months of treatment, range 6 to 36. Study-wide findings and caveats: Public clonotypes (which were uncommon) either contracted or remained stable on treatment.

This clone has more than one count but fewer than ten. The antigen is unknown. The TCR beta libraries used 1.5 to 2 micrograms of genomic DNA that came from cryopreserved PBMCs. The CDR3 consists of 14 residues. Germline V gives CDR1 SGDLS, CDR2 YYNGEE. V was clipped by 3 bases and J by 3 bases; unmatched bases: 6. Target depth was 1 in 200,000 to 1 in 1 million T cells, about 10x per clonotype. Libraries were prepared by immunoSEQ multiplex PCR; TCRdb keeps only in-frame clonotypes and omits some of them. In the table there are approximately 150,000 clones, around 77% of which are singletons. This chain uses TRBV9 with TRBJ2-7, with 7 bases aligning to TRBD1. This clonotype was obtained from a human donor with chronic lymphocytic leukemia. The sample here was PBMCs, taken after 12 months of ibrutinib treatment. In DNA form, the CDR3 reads TGTGCCAGCAGCGCTACCCCAGGGGGCTACGAGCAGTACTTC. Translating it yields CASSATPGGYEQYF. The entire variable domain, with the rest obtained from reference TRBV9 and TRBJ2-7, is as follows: DSGVTQTPKHLITATGQRVTLRCSPRSGDLSVYWYQQSLDQGLQFLIQYYNGEERAKGNILERFSAQQFPDLHSELNLSSLELGDSALYFCASSATPGGYEQYFGPGTRLTVT.